This entry is about one T cell receptor (beta chain). This record comes from a study of blood T cell repertoires in COVID-19. Study in general: The samples span acute and convalescent COVID-19 from the United States, Italy and Spain.

As processed by the authors: Estimates of nucleated cell counts were drawn from the amplification of reference gene primers. Sequencing used immunoSEQ multiplex PCR; TCRdb keeps in-frame clones, though not all of them. The V and J calls and clone size come from that table; D and trimming were worked out from the DNA. The repertoire has about 67,000 clones, 79% of them found once; the top ten carry roughly 6.3%. V shed 2 bases and J shed 1 base, with 16 bases lying between them. Germline V CDR1 and CDR2: KGHDR, SFDVKD. The CDR3 consists of 18 residues. Material for sequencing was peripheral blood. The rearrangement joins TRBV24-1 to TRBJ2-2; D is possibly TRBD2 (5 bases). The TCR was taken from a woman aged 55 to 70 with acute or convalescent COVID-19. CDR3 sequence (DNA): TGTGCCACCAGTGATTCCCCCCGGGGATTCTTGAACACCGGGGAGCTGTTTTTT. Residues: CATSDSPRGFLNTGELFF.